One T cell receptor (beta chain) is described in this entry. Its antigen is still unknown. These data originate in a study of shared clonotypes between healthy human individuals. Across the whole study: CD8 memory received one plate per donor, CD8 naive two, CD4 memory three and CD4 naive three. Study results and caveats: Compared with clonotypes that all four donors shared, non-shared clonotypes had lower generation probabilities. Shared across a few donors were around 5% of the naive CD4 clonotypes.

Naive CD8 populations comprised CD45RO-negative cells positively selected for CCR7, excluding terminally differentiated effector memory CD45RA+ cells. Healthy adults negative for HIV, lacking recent acute infections or vaccinations, served as donors. Per germline, CDR1 MNHEY and CDR2 SVGAGI. Trimming took 6 bases from V and 5 from J, leaving 17 bases between them. CDR3 size: 14 residues. The table came from immunoSEQ multiplex PCR; TCRdb's copy has only in-frame clones and leaves some out. The sample holds roughly 600,000 clones; more than 95% are singletons and the top ten take less than 0.35%. The specimen was naive CD8+ T cells sorted from blood. The chain couples TRBV6-5 to TRBJ2-7; D unresolved. The sequence came from a man between 25 and 39 years old in good health. The CDR3: CASRPMDQLHEQYF. CDR3 coding DNA: TGTGCCAGCAGACCGATGGACCAGCTCCACGAGCAGTACTTC.